Listed below are T cell receptor beta chains from one sample, sequenced in a study of T-cell memory formation after mild COVID-19. TCRdb recomputed calls from the 5' RACE reads with MiXCR, one row per CDR3 protein. The sample contains about 470,000 distinct CDR3 sequences, roughly 18% of which appear only once. The specimen was PBMCs or a T cell subset sorted from them (not recorded which). The receptors were sampled from an adult woman who had mild COVID-19 (a few samples of this study predate the infection). Cell type and time point are not known. CDR3s include the opening cysteine and the closing phenylalanine or tryptophan. Fields, in order: J gene, D gene, clone size, V gene, CDR3 protein, CDR3 DNA. D genes are given only for firm matches. Clone size is given for some rows only: seen once, a few or many times, or a class if the clone is expanded.

>TRBJ1-6|-|-|TRBV3-1
CASSQGGGRNSPLHF
TGTGCCAGCAGCCAAGGCGGCGGGAGAAATTCACCCCTCCACTTT
>TRBJ1-2|TRBD1|few|TRBV20-1
CSAKGAFGYTF
TGCAGTGCTAAGGGGGCTTTTGGCTACACCTTC
>TRBJ2-7|-|few|TRBV18
CASSPPSQRYEQYF
TGTGCCAGCTCACCACCATCACAGCGATACGAGCAGTACTTC
>TRBJ1-4|-|few|TRBV3-1
CASSQAEPGTNEKLFF
TGTGCCAGCAGCCAAGCCGAGCCAGGAACTAATGAAAAACTGTTTTTT
>TRBJ2-3|TRBD2|many|TRBV5-1
CASSTGLAGPTDTQYF
TGCGCCAGCAGCACGGGACTAGCGGGGCCCACAGATACGCAGTATTTT
>TRBJ1-6|TRBD1|-|TRBV20-1
CSATPGGHYNSPLHF
TGCAGTGCCACCCCAGGGGGCCACTATAATTCACCCCTCCACTTT
>TRBJ2-7|-|few|TRBV7-2
CASSRRMASSYEQYF
TGTGCCAGCAGCCGTCGAATGGCTAGCTCCTACGAGCAGTACTTC
>TRBJ2-3|-|-|TRBV24-1
CATSDIDTQYF
TGTGCCACCAGTGATATAGATACGCAGTATTTT
>TRBJ2-2|TRBD1|few|TRBV15
CAVGRGSGTGELFF
TGTGCCGTTGGCAGGGGGTCAGGAACCGGGGAGCTGTTTTTT
>TRBJ2-1|TRBD1|-|TRBV20-1
CSAPGTGGVDEQFF
TGCAGTGCTCCCGGGACAGGTGGGGTGGATGAGCAGTTCTTC
>TRBJ2-7|TRBD2|few|TRBV3-1
CASSRAGVVDEQYF
TGTGCCAGCAGCCGAGCGGGAGTCGTCGACGAGCAGTACTTC
>TRBJ2-5|TRBD1|few|TRBV4-2
CASSPKDRAETQYF
TGTGCCAGCAGCCCTAAGGACAGGGCAGAGACCCAGTACTTC
>TRBJ1-1|TRBD1|-|TRBV7-9
CASSQRQGLNTEAFF
TGTGCCAGCAGCCAACGACAGGGGCTGAACACTGAAGCTTTCTTT
>TRBJ2-2|TRBD1|many|TRBV24-1
CATSALGTGNTGELFF
TGTGCCACCAGTGCCTTGGGGACAGGGAACACCGGGGAGCTGTTTTTT
>TRBJ2-1|TRBD2|-|TRBV20-1
CSAYGWTSGYNEQFF
TGCAGTGCTTATGGGTGGACTAGCGGTTACAATGAGCAGTTCTTC
>TRBJ2-4|TRBD2|-|TRBV12-3/TRBV12-4
CASSAELAGGKNIQYF
TGTGCCAGCAGTGCGGAATTAGCGGGGGGGAAAAACATTCAGTACTTC
>TRBJ2-7|TRBD2|-|TRBV7-2
CASSDRTGGRYEQYF
TGTGCCAGCTCGGACCGGACGGGGGGGAGGTACGAGCAGTACTTC
>TRBJ2-7|TRBD2|few|TRBV27
CASSVWGGTYEQYF
TGTGCCAGCAGTGTCTGGGGGGGGACCTACGAGCAGTACTTC
>TRBJ2-7|TRBD1|many|TRBV7-9
CASSHRDRNYEQYF
TGTGCCAGCAGCCACCGGGACAGGAACTACGAGCAGTACTTC
>TRBJ2-7|-|-|TRBV5-1
CASSLVPGQASASSYEQYF
TGCGCCAGCAGCTTGGTTCCGGGCCAGGCTAGCGCGAGCTCCTACGAGCAGTACTTC
>TRBJ1-3|TRBD1|few|TRBV3-1
CASSRGQDSGNTIYF
TGTGCCAGCAGCCGAGGACAGGACTCTGGAAACACCATATATTTT
>TRBJ2-7|-|-|TRBV20-1
CSARDRSPGSYEQYF
TGCAGTGCTAGAGATCGCTCCCCGGGGAGCTACGAGCAGTACTTC
>TRBJ2-3|-|few|TRBV7-9
CASSVAGANTQYF
TGTGCCAGCAGCGTCGCGGGGGCGAATACGCAGTATTTT
>TRBJ1-5|TRBD1|few|TRBV9
CASSEGQGSNQPQHF
TGTGCCAGCAGCGAGGGACAGGGCAGCAATCAGCCCCAGCATTTT
>TRBJ2-2|-|medium-sized|TRBV15
CATSRDQASPNTGELFF
TGTGCCACCAGCAGAGATCAAGCCAGCCCGAACACCGGGGAGCTGTTTTTT
>TRBJ2-1|TRBD2|-|TRBV7-9
CASSWTSGEQFF
TGTGCCAGCAGCTGGACTAGCGGTGAGCAGTTCTTC
>TRBJ2-4|-|-|TRBV20-1
CSAGQGAKNIQYF
TGCAGTGCGGGGCAGGGCGCCAAAAACATTCAGTACTTC
>TRBJ2-1|TRBD2|few|TRBV5-1
CASSSTSGMDEQFF
TGCGCCAGCAGTTCGACTAGCGGAATGGATGAGCAGTTCTTC
>TRBJ2-3|-|few|TRBV5-1
CASSRPTSTDTQYF
TGCGCCAGCAGTAGACCCACGTCTACAGATACGCAGTATTTT
>TRBJ2-7|-|few|TRBV5-1
CASSLGGTEAYEQYF
TGCGCCAGCAGCTTGGGGGGGACTGAAGCCTACGAGCAGTACTTC
>TRBJ2-3|-|few|TRBV7-2
CASSGLWTGPTDTQYF
TGTGCCAGCAGCGGACTATGGACGGGACCCACAGATACGCAGTATTTT
>TRBJ2-1|-|-|TRBV29-1
CSVEGRSVGLGYNEQFF
TGCAGCGTTGAAGGTCGATCGGTCGGGTTGGGCTACAATGAGCAGTTCTTC
>TRBJ2-1|TRBD2|-|TRBV7-8
CASRARTSGGNEQFF
TGTGCCAGCAGGGCCCGGACTAGCGGGGGAAATGAGCAGTTCTTC
>TRBJ1-2|TRBD1|-|TRBV7-9
CASSLSGQLNYGYTF
TGTGCCAGCAGTCTATCGGGACAGCTCAACTATGGCTACACCTTC
>TRBJ2-7|-|few|TRBV4-2
CASSPIRGAADEQYF
TGTGCCAGCAGCCCAATCAGGGGGGCAGCTGACGAGCAGTACTTC
>TRBJ2-6|-|-|TRBV10-3
CAISEQNSGANVLTF
TGTGCCATCAGTGAGCAAAACTCTGGGGCCAACGTCCTGACTTTC
>TRBJ2-2|TRBD1|few|TRBV30
CAWSVGGGGELFF
TGTGCCTGGAGTGTAGGGGGCGGCGGGGAGCTGTTTTTT
>TRBJ2-3|-|few|TRBV7-2
CASSLVASSTDTQYF
TGTGCCAGCAGCTTAGTGGCGTCGAGCACAGATACGCAGTATTTT
>TRBJ2-6|TRBD1|many|TRBV6-2/TRBV6-3
CASSKMDRAGANVLTF
TGTGCCAGCAGCAAAATGGACAGGGCCGGGGCCAACGTCCTGACTTTC
>TRBJ2-2|TRBD2|few|TRBV6-5
CASSYRREGGELFF
TGTGCCAGCAGTTACCGGCGGGAGGGCGGGGAGCTGTTTTTT
>TRBJ2-6|TRBD1|-|TRBV29-1
CSVAWTGIGGANVLTF
TGCAGCGTTGCCTGGACAGGGATTGGAGGGGCCAACGTCCTGACTTTC
>TRBJ1-4|-|-|TRBV4-1
CASSHSTRGGPTNEKLFF
TGCGCCAGCAGCCATAGCACCCGCGGGGGGCCAACTAATGAAAAACTGTTTTTT
>TRBJ2-3|TRBD1|few|TRBV5-6
CASSLDGQGDTQYF
TGTGCCAGCAGCTTGGACGGACAGGGAGATACGCAGTATTTT
>TRBJ1-1|-|-|TRBV3-1
CASRTGTADTEAFF
TGTGCCAGCAGGACCGGGACTGCCGACACTGAAGCTTTCTTT
>TRBJ2-3|TRBD1|-|TRBV10-3
CAIAGQVTDTQYF
TGTGCCATCGCGGGACAGGTTACAGATACGCAGTATTTT
>TRBJ2-1|-|-|TRBV21-1
CASSKKGQGQGYNEQFF
TGTGCCAGCAGCAAAAAAGGGCAAGGACAGGGGTACAATGAGCAGTTCTTC
>TRBJ2-1|-|many|TRBV7-6
CASSSPDPADNEQFF
TGTGCCAGCAGCTCTCCGGACCCCGCCGATAATGAGCAGTTCTTC
>TRBJ2-7|-|-|TRBV29-1
CSVKTHLYEQYF
TGCAGCGTTAAGACCCACCTCTACGAGCAGTACTTC
>TRBJ1-1|-|few|TRBV12-3/TRBV12-4
CASSLGMGTAEAFF
TGTGCCAGCAGTTTGGGTATGGGGACGGCTGAAGCTTTCTTT
>TRBJ2-7|-|few|TRBV29-1
CSVAVERDEQYF
TGCAGCGTCGCAGTCGAGAGGGACGAGCAGTACTTC
>TRBJ1-1|TRBD1|few|TRBV6-2/TRBV6-3
CASSYSQKQGDQVEAFF
TGTGCCAGCAGTTACTCGCAGAAACAGGGGGACCAAGTGGAAGCTTTCTTT
>TRBJ2-7|TRBD2|-|TRBV5-6
CASSWRTSATPYEQYF
TGTGCCAGCAGCTGGCGGACTAGCGCAACCCCCTACGAGCAGTACTTC
>TRBJ1-1|TRBD1|few|TRBV6-5
CASSDVDRGNTEAFF
TGTGCCAGCAGTGATGTGGACAGGGGAAATACTGAAGCTTTCTTT